The 21 T cell receptor beta chains below were found in one sample sequenced in a study of T cells after yellow fever vaccination (dated by TCRdb to the late 2010s). Library construction relied on 5' RACE. Sequencer: Illumina NovaSeq 6000. TCRdb handled the public reads itself, with Q25 trimming in fastp and clone calling in MiXCR, and kept productive beta chains. Rows are combined by CDR3 protein, so each entry shows the most common genes and DNA. The sample table records about 340,000 distinct CDR3 sequences; about an eighth of these occur just once. Jointly, the top ten make up more than 3% of the sample. The treatment or condition label, as the study defines it: live attenuated yellow fever vaccine strain. The source was CD4+ T cells sorted from PBMCs, collected 15 days after the yellow fever booster vaccination. The receptor set was obtained from a man aged 18 to 30 who received the YFV17D yellow fever vaccine.

This clonotype was seen more than once but under ten times. The CDR3 DNA reads TGCAGCGTTTCGACAGGGGGCTTGGGTCAGCCCCAGCATTTT. Translated, it gives CSVSTGGLGQPQHF. This sequence joins TRBV29-1 and TRBJ1-5; TRBD1 agrees at 10 bases. The CDR3 is 14 residues long. Germline values: CDR1 SQVTM, CDR2 ANQGSEA. Trimming cost V 5 bases and J 6 bases; bases outside gene matches: 7.

This clonotype was seen many times. The J gene is TRBJ1-4, the V gene TRBV6-1; D remains ambiguous. Germline V CDR1 and CDR2: MNHNS, SASEGT. The CDR3 extends over 15 amino acids. Trimming took 5 bases from V and 6 from J, leaving 16 bases between them. The chain's CDR3 is CASSRMGGFDEKLFF. For the CDR3, the DNA is TGTGCCAGCAGTAGAATGGGAGGCTTTGATGAAAAACTGTTTTTT.

In this sample, this clonotype turned up a few times. This rearrangement joins TRBV9 to TRBJ2-1, with 7 bases identical to TRBD2. Germline V gives CDR1 SGDLS, CDR2 YYNGEE. The CDR3 sequence is 16 residues long. Germline trimming cut 0 bases from V and 1 base from J; bases unmatched to any gene: 4. CDR3 nucleotide sequence: TGTGCCAGCAGCGTAGCGGGAGCGGGGTCCTACAATGAGCAGTTCTTC. This encodes CASSVAGAGSYNEQFF.

The table lists this clonotype with a few counts. This sequence joins TRBV20-1 and TRBJ1-3; perhaps TRBD1 as D (5 bases). V was shortened by 0 bases and J by 4 bases, with 13 bases between the two germline ends. The CDR3 is made up of 15 amino acids. Germline V gene lookup returns CDR1 DFQATT and CDR2 SNEGSKA (reference sequence). CDR3: CSARDPQGSGNTIYF. For the CDR3, the DNA is TGCAGTGCTAGAGACCCCCAGGGCTCCGGAAACACCATATATTTT.

This clonotype showed up just a few times. The CDR3 sequence: CASSQDDTRQRLGANYGYTF. The CDR3 DNA reads TGCGCCAGCAGCCAAGATGATACCCGGCAGAGACTCGGAGCTAACTATGGCTACACCTTC. The chain joins TRBV4-1 to TRBJ1-2; no clear D gene. The ends were cut back, 0 bases at V and 0 bases at J, with 23 bases in the middle. Germline CDR1 MGHRA, CDR2 YSYEKL. The CDR3 loop spans 20 amino acids.

A word on this clonotype: At one end the junction does not follow the germline gene, possibly because of a read error. The CDR3 DNA reads TGCAGTGCTAGATCCCCGGGACTAGCGGTGCACTTC. Protein product: CSARSPGLAVHF. The chain joins TRBV20-1 to TRBJ2-4; 11 bases are a match to TRBD2. CDR1 and CDR2 (germline): DFQATT, SNEGSKA (reference sequence). This CDR3 contains 12 residues.

The rearrangement links TRBV18 to TRBJ1-3; 8 bases line up with TRBD1. This CDR3 contains 16 residues. V gave up 0 bases and J gave up 3 bases; unmatched junction bases: 4. From germline, CDR1 is KGHSH and CDR2 LQKENI. This chain's CDR3 is CASSPPGTGHGNTIYF. In nucleotides, the CDR3 is TGTGCCAGCTCACCACCCGGGACAGGCCATGGAAACACCATATATTTT.

This chain connects TRBV5-4 to TRBJ1-5; 9 nucleotides match TRBD1. Germline CDR1 and CDR2: SGHNT and YYREEE (reference sequence). The CDR3 loop spans 14 amino acids. Germline trimming cut 4 bases from V and 5 bases from J; bases unmatched to any gene: 4. The CDR3 DNA sequence: TGTGCCAGCAGCCCGGACAGGGGTGATCAGCCCCAGCATTTT. Translation gives CASSPDRGDQPQHF.

This chain uses TRBV19 with TRBJ1-1, with D uncertain. There are 13 residues in the CDR3. In germline, CDR1 is LNHDA, CDR2 SQIVND (reference sequence). Trimming cost V 6 bases and J 6 bases, with 14 bases left between them. CDR3 amino acids: CASSNPRYAEAFF. As DNA, the CDR3 is TGTGCCAGTAGCAACCCCCGGTATGCTGAAGCTTTCTTT.

This clonotype showed up just a few times. This rearrangement joins TRBV29-1 to TRBJ2-7; 8 bases align to TRBD1. This CDR3 has 13 amino acids. From germline, CDR1 is SQVTM and CDR2 ANQGSEA. The junction had 3 bases not matched to a gene; V was cut back by 3 bases and J by 2 bases. This chain's CDR3 is CSVDQTGAYEQYV. In nucleotides, the CDR3 is TGCAGCGTTGACCAGACAGGGGCCTACGAGCAGTACGTC.

In this sample, this clonotype turned up a few times. This chain uses TRBV6-2 or TRBV6-3 with TRBJ2-3; TRBD1 matches at 7 bases. The ends lost 5 bases at V and 3 bases at J; junction bases unmatched: 8. This CDR3 comprises 15 residues. The germline V gene has CDR1 MNHEY and CDR2 SVGEGT. CDR3 DNA: TGTGCCAGCAGTAAGGGGGCGATTTTGACAGATACGCAGTATTTT. Residues: CASSKGAILTDTQYF.

This clonotype showed up just a few times. V gene TRBV27 combines with J gene TRBJ2-5; 7 bases agree with TRBD2. The germline gives CDR1 MNHEY, CDR2 SMNVEV (reference sequence). This CDR3 has 13 residues. J was trimmed by 2 bases and V by 8 bases; bases with no gene match: 5. CDR3 protein: CASGPRGQETQYF. In DNA form, the CDR3 reads TGTGCCAGCGGCCCGCGGGGGCAAGAGACCCAGTACTTC.

The chain combines TRBV5-5 with TRBJ2-3; D remains unclear. CDR1 is SGHKS and CDR2 is YYEKEE in the germline V gene (reference sequence). Trimming pared 6 bases from V and 0 bases from J, leaving 11 bases between. This CDR3 contains 14 residues. DNA of the CDR3: TGTGCCAGCACCTCCGACGGAAGCACAGATACGCAGTATTTT. Protein product: CASTSDGSTDTQYF.

This clonotype appeared a few times. The genes are TRBV7-2 and TRBJ2-5; TRBD2 matches at 9 bases. CDR1 and CDR2 from the germline V gene are SGHTA and FQGNSA. With 3 bases clipped from V and 1 base from J, the junction kept 6 bases outside the gene matches. The CDR3 sequence is 16 residues long. CDR3 protein: CASSLTGSGGQETQYF. The DNA of the CDR3 is TGTGCCAGCAGCTTGACGGGTAGCGGGGGCCAAGAGACCCAGTACTTC.

The chain carries TRBV4-3 and TRBJ1-2; no definite D call. Germline V gene lookup returns CDR1 LGHNA and CDR2 YSLEER. V lost 8 bases to trimming and J lost 4 bases, with 32 bases between them. The length of the CDR3 is 19 residues. The CDR3 protein is CASGDYQKRIVGLGYGYTF. CDR3 sequence (DNA): TGCGCCAGCGGGGATTATCAAAAGAGGATCGTCGGGTTAGGCTATGGCTACACCTTC.

This clonotype was observed a handful of times. In nucleotides, the CDR3 is TGTGCCAGCAGCCAAGGTGATCTGTATAATTCACCCCTCCACTTT. Translated, it gives CASSQGDLYNSPLHF. V is TRBV3-1 and J is TRBJ1-6, with D unresolved. Germline-derived CDR1 and CDR2 are LGHDT and YNNKEL (reference sequence). The V end was cut by 1 base, the J end by 4 bases, with 8 bases between. The CDR3 is 15 residues long.

The rearrangement links TRBV20-1 to TRBJ1-3, with 10 bases matching TRBD1. Trimming took 2 bases from V and 7 from J; bases not matched to a gene: 11. This CDR3 has 16 residues. From germline, CDR1 is DFQATT and CDR2 SNEGSKA (reference sequence). The CDR3 region has the DNA TGCAGTGCTAGACGCCGGGACAGGGGATTTCAGAACACCATATATTTT. Amino acids: CSARRRDRGFQNTIYF.

This clonotype has just a few counts. The chain employs TRBV5-1 and TRBJ2-7; TRBD2 matches at 8 bases. Per the germline V gene, CDR1 is SGHRS and CDR2 is YFSETQ. The J segment lost 2 bases and the V segment lost 4 bases, leaving 2 bases of the junction unmatched. There are 13 residues in the CDR3. DNA of the CDR3: TGCGCCAGCAGCCCGGGACTAGCCTACGAGCAGTACTTC. Residues: CASSPGLAYEQYF.

This clonotype was seen a few times. The V call is TRBV12-5, the J call TRBJ1-1, with no clear D. Trimming stripped 5 bases from V and 1 base from J, with 11 bases between. This CDR3 is 14 amino acids long. CDR1 LGHNT and CDR2 FRNRAP come from the germline V gene. The CDR3 DNA sequence: TGTGCTAGTGGTGGGAGCACTCGGAACACTGAAGCTTTCTTT. Its protein product is CASGGSTRNTEAFF.

The chain uses TRBV4-3 and TRBJ2-1; D assignment may be TRBD1 or TRBD2 (5 bases each). CDR1 is LGHNA, CDR2 YSLEER, per germline. The V and J ends lost 0 bases and 7 bases respectively, with 10 bases between them. The CDR3 length is 14 residues. CDR3 nucleotide sequence: TGCGCCAGCAGCCAAGAAAGTTGGGGGAATGAGCAGTTCTTC. Its translation: CASSQESWGNEQFF.

J is TRBJ2-3 and V is TRBV6-4, with a weak D call TRBD2 (6 bases). CDR3 length equals 16 residues. CDR1 MRHNA and CDR2 SNTAGT come from the germline V gene. Trimming took off 5 bases at V and 2 bases at J, with 17 bases between the two ends. In DNA form, the CDR3 reads TGTGCCAGCAGTCCCCCGGCGGGGAGATACACAGATACGCAGTATTTT. This translates into CASSPPAGRYTDTQYF.